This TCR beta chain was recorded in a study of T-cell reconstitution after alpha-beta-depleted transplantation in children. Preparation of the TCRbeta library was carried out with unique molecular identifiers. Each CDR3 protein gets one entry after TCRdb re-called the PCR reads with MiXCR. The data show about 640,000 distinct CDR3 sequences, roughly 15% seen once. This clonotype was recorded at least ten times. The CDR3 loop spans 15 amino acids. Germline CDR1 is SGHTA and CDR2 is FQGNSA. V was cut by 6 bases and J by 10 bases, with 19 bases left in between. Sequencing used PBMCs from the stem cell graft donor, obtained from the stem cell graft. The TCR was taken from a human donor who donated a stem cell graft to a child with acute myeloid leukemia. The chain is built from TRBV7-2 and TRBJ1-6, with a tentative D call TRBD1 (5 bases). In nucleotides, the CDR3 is TGTGCCAGCAGTTCCATCAGGGTATCGGACTCACCCCTCCACTTT. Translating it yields CASSSIRVSDSPLHF.